Listed here is a single T cell receptor beta chain. Using its own MiXCR run on the 5' RACE reads, TCRdb lists one record per CDR3 protein. The sample yields some 250,000 distinct CDR3 sequences, 5.5% to 7.5% seen once. The CDR3 has 16 amino acids. V lost 2 bases and J lost 4; bases outside the gene matches: 5. Germline values: CDR1 LGHDT, CDR2 YNNKEL (reference sequence). The data belong to a study of identical twins. This sample also belongs to another study, concerning T cells expressing NK-cell markers.

The TCR was taken from a woman between 18 and 29 years old in good health. The sequencing input was CD8+ T cells sorted from blood. The chain is built from TRBV3-1 and TRBJ2-1; 10 bases match TRBD1. The CDR3 DNA sequence: TGTGCCAGCAGCCAACTCCGGGACAGGGGATACAATGAGCAGTTCTTC. Translating it yields CASSQLRDRGYNEQFF.